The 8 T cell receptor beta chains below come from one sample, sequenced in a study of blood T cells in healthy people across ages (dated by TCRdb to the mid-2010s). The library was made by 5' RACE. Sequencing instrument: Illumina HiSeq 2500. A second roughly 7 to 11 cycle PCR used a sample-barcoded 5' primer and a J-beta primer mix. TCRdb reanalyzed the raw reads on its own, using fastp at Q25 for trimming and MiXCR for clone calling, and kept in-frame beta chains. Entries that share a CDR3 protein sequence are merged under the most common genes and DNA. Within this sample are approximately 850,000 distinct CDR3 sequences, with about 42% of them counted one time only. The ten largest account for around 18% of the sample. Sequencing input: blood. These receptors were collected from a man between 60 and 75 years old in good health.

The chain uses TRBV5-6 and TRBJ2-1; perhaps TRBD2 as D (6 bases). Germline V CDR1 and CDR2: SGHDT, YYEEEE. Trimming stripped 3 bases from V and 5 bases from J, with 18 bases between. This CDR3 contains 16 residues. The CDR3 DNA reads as TGTGCCAGCAGCTGGGGACTCAGGGTGAAGGACAATGAGCAGTTCTTC. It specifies CASSWGLRVKDNEQFF. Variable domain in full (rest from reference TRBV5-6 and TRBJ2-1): DAGVTQSPTHLIKTRGQQVTLRCSPKSGHDTVSWYQQALGQGPQFIFQYYEEEERQRGNFPDRFSGHQFPNYSSELNVNALLLGDSALYLCASSWGLRVKDNEQFFGPGTRLTVL.

The CDR3: CASSPVGGMGGYTF. The CDR3 DNA reads TGTGCCAGCAGTCCGGTAGGGGGAATGGGTGGCTACACCTTC. The chain couples TRBV12-3 or TRBV12-4 to TRBJ1-2, with D perhaps TRBD1 (6 bases). CDR3 length: 14 amino acids. V shed 5 bases and J shed 7 bases, with 17 bases lying between them.

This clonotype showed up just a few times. The CDR3 protein is CASRTQAQGTEAFF. Here the CDR3 DNA reads TGTGCCAGCAGGACTCAGGCCCAGGGTACTGAAGCTTTCTTT. V is TRBV2 and J is TRBJ1-1; TRBD1 is a possible D gene (5 bases). V was shortened by 6 bases and J by 5 bases, with 16 bases between the two germline ends. The CDR3 is made up of 14 amino acids. Germline V gene sequence: CDR1 SNHLY, CDR2 FYNNEI.

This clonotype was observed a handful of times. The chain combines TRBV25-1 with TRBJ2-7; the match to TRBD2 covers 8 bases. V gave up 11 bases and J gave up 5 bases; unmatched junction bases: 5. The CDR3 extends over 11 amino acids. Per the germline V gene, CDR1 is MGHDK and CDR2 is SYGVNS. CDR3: CAASGGNEQYF. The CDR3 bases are TGTGCCGCCTCGGGGGGGAACGAGCAGTACTTC.

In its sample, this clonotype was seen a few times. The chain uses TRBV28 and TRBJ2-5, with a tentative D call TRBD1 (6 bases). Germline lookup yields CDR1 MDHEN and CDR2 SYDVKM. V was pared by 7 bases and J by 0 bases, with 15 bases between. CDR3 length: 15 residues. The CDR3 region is CASTNKRQDQETQYF. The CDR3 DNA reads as TGTGCCAGCACCAACAAAAGACAGGACCAAGAGACCCAGTACTTC.

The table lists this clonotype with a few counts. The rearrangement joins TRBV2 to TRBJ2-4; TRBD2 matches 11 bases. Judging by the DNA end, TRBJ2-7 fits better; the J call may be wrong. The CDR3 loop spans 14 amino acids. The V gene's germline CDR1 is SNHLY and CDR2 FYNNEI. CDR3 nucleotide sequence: TGTGCCAGCAGTGATACTAGCGGGGGCTACGAGCAGTACTTC. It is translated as CASSDTSGGYEQYF.

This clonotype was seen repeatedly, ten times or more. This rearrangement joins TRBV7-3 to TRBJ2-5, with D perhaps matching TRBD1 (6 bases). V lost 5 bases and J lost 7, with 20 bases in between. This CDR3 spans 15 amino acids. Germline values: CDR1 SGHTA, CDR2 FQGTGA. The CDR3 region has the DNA TGTGCCAGCAGCCCAGTGGGACACCTGGGCGGGACCCAGTACTTC. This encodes CASSPVGHLGGTQYF.

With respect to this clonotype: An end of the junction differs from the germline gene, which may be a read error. CDR3 nucleotides: TGCGGTGCTAGGGCGGGGGGGCGATCCCCGGAGACCCAGTACTTC. As protein: CGARAGGRSPETQYF. The V gene is TRBV20-1, the J gene TRBJ2-5; 9 nucleotides line up with TRBD2. The CDR3 extends over 15 amino acids. In germline, CDR1 is DFQATT, CDR2 SNEGSKA (reference sequence).